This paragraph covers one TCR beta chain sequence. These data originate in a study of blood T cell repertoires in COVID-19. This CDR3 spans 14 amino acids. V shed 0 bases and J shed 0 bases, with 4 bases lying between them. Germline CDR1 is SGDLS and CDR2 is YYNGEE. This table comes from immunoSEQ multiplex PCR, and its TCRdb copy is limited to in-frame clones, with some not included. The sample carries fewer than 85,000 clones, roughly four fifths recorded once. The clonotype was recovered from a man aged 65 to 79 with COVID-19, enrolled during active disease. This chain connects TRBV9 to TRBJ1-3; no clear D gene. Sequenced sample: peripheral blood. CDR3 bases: TGTGCCAGCAGCGTAGACAGCTCTGGAAACACCATATATTTT. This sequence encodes CASSVDSSGNTIYF.